The next 21 T cell receptor beta chains were all read from a single sample in a study of neoadjuvant anti-PD-1 for oral cavity cancer. Measured with immunoSEQ multiplex PCR; TCRdb has only the in-frame clones, and not every one. The sample gives about 14,000 clones, 55% to 80% of which show up once; roughly 2.2% is in the top ten. This specimen was PBMCs, taken before nivolumab (anti-PD-1) treatment. The receptors shown here come from a person aged 40 to 85 with oral cavity squamous cell carcinoma.

The genes are TRBV6-1 and TRBJ2-1, with D maybe TRBD2 (5 bases). Trimming took 4 bases from V and 9 from J, leaving 22 bases between them. This CDR3 has 16 amino acids. The germline CDR1 and CDR2 sequences are MNHNS and SASEGT. CDR3: CASSGERPRTRGEQFF. CDR3 in DNA: TGTGCCAGCAGTGGGGAACGACCGAGAACCCGGGGTGAGCAGTTCTTC.

This clone was seen a few times. V usage is TRBV30 and J usage is TRBJ1-1; possible D gene TRBD1, 6 bases. The CDR3 spans 12 residues. Germline CDR1 and CDR2: GTSNPN and SVGIG (reference sequence). V gave up 7 bases and J gave up 4 bases, with 13 bases separating them. This CDR3 reads CASGQFGTEAFF. DNA for the CDR3: TGTGCCTCCGGACAGTTCGGCACTGAAGCTTTCTTT.

The gene calls are TRBV15 and TRBJ2-1; the D is unclear. In germline, CDR1 is LNHNV, CDR2 YYDKDF (reference sequence). Trimming left V 1 base short and J 6 bases short, with 7 bases between. The CDR3 is 13 residues long. The CDR3 nucleotides are TGTGCCACCAGCAGAGTTCAACCCAATGAGCAGTTCTTC. It specifies CATSRVQPNEQFF.

This clone was observed a handful of times. The chain combines TRBV27 with TRBJ1-1; D ambiguous. Germline V lookup: CDR1 MNHEY, CDR2 SMNVEV (reference sequence). The CDR3 has 14 residues. The V gene lost 4 bases and the J gene lost 6 bases, with 15 bases spanning the gap. CDR3 in DNA: TGTGCCAGCAGTTCCCAGGAGGGAATCGCTGAAGCTTTCTTT. It codes for CASSSQEGIAEAFF.

This clone occurred a few times. The CDR3 bases are TGTGCCAGCTCCGGGACAGGGACATTTAGCAATCAGCCCCAGCATTTT. Amino acid sequence: CASSGTGTFSNQPQHF. The chain recombines TRBV18 with TRBJ1-5; 9 bases map to TRBD1. The V and J ends lost 6 bases and 0 bases, in that order; junction bases with no gene match: 6. The CDR3 length is 16 residues. Germline CDR1 KGHSH, CDR2 LQKENI.

The chain recombines TRBV5-4 with TRBJ1-1, with TRBD1 matching 9 bases. There are 15 residues in the CDR3. Trimming cost V 4 bases and J 2 bases; bases outside gene matches: 6. Per germline, CDR1 SGHNT and CDR2 YYREEE (reference sequence). The CDR3 spells CASSPGQGGNTEAFF. For the CDR3, the DNA is TGTGCCAGCAGCCCGGGACAGGGAGGTAACACTGAAGCTTTCTTT.

The rearrangement uses TRBV11-2 and TRBJ1-1, with D uncertain. Per the germline V gene, CDR1 is SGHAT and CDR2 is FQNNGV. The ends were cut back, 0 bases at V and 7 bases at J, with 9 bases in the middle. This CDR3 contains 13 residues. The CDR3 DNA sequence: TGTGCCAGCAGCTTAGAGAGGCTCGGTGAAGCTTTCTTT. Protein sequence: CASSLERLGEAFF.

The J gene is TRBJ1-5, the V gene TRBV27; D unresolved. Looked up from germline, CDR1 is MNHEY and CDR2 is SMNVEV (reference sequence). CDR3 size: 15 residues. Trimming removed 5 bases at V and 7 bases at J, with 18 bases between. The CDR3 region is CASSPLVGYRQPQHF. CDR3 nucleotide sequence: TGTGCCAGCAGTCCCCTCGTGGGGTATAGACAGCCCCAGCATTTT.

The chain is built from TRBV4-2 and TRBJ1-2; the match to TRBD1 covers 11 bases. J gave up 4 bases and V 1 base, and 2 bases lay outside the gene matches. The CDR3 runs to 15 residues. Germline CDR1 and CDR2: LGHNA and YNFKEQ. The CDR3 bases are TGTGCCAGCAGCCAAGTGGGGACAGGGGGCTATGGCTACACCTTC. Its protein product is CASSQVGTGGYGYTF.

The V and J genes are TRBV9 and TRBJ2-1, with 8 bases lining up with TRBD2. The CDR3 sequence is 16 residues long. Germline assignment: CDR1 SGDLS and CDR2 YYNGEE. The V and J ends lost 0 bases and 9 bases, in that order; junction bases with no gene match: 11. CDR3 sequence (DNA): TGTGCCAGCAGCGTAGGAGGCGGGAGGTGGAGCAGTGAGCAGTTCTTC. Translation gives CASSVGGGRWSSEQFF.

The rearrangement uses TRBV29-1 and TRBJ1-1; unclear D gene. Trimming took off 6 bases at V and 2 bases at J, with 25 bases between the two ends. The V gene's germline CDR1 is SQVTM and CDR2 ANQGSEA. There are 17 residues in the CDR3. This CDR3 reads CSVESTGWSLDNTEAFF. In DNA, the CDR3 is TGCAGCGTCGAGAGTACGGGGTGGTCCCTAGATAACACTGAAGCTTTCTTT.

The chain combines TRBV4-1 with TRBJ1-5, with 7 bases lining up with TRBD1. The germline V gene has CDR1 MGHRA and CDR2 YSYEKL. The V gene end was trimmed by 4 bases and the J gene end by 0 bases; junction bases not matched to a gene: 18. The CDR3 extends over 20 amino acids. CDR3 loop: CASSLLSVDTGDLSNQPQHF. CDR3 DNA sequence: TGCGCCAGCAGCCTCCTAAGCGTTGACACAGGGGACCTTAGCAATCAGCCCCAGCATTTT.

This clone is a singleton in its sample. This chain links TRBV9 with TRBJ1-1; D remains unclear. CDR1 and CDR2 from the germline V gene are SGDLS and YYNGEE. Trimming shortened V by 0 bases and J by 3 bases, and 6 bases separated the two germline ends. CDR3 length: 13 residues. The CDR3 DNA is TGTGCCAGCAGCGTAGTACCCTACACTGAAGCTTTCTTT. It translates to CASSVVPYTEAFF.

This clone was seen once. The chain has TRBV5-4 and TRBJ2-4; TRBD1 is a possible D gene (6 bases). Germline CDR1 reads SGHNT; CDR2 reads YYREEE (reference sequence). The CDR3 consists of 16 residues. Trimming shortened V by 2 bases and J by 2 bases, and 14 bases separated the two germline ends. This CDR3 is CASSFPQQGSKNIQYF. CDR3 in DNA: TGTGCCAGCAGCTTCCCACAACAGGGCTCCAAAAACATTCAGTACTTC. The full variable domain, rest sourced from reference TRBV5-4 and TRBJ2-4, is ETGVTQSPTHLIKTRGQQVTLRCSSQSGHNTVSWYQQALGQGPQFIFQYYREEENGRGNFPPRFSGLQFPNYSSELNVNALELDDSALYLCASSFPQQGSKNIQYFGAGTRLSVL.

V usage is TRBV7-8 and J usage is TRBJ1-3; D is uncertain. The germline V gene has CDR1 SGHVS and CDR2 FQNEAQ. CDR3 length equals 14 residues. V lost 4 bases to trimming and J lost 4 bases, with 11 bases between them. The CDR3 nucleotides read TGTGCCAGCAGCTCCACACGGTCCGGAAACACCATATATTTT. This gives the protein CASSSTRSGNTIYF.

The genes are TRBV15 and TRBJ2-1; TRBD1 matches 9 bases. V shed 3 bases, J shed 7 bases, and the junction held 10 bases outside the gene matches. CDR3 length: 16 amino acids. CDR1 is LNHNV, CDR2 YYDKDF, per germline (reference sequence). The CDR3 is CATSRSRTGVRNEQFF. The CDR3 DNA is TGTGCCACCAGCAGGTCCCGGACAGGGGTTCGAAATGAGCAGTTCTTC. The full variable domain, with the rest looked up from reference TRBV15 and TRBJ2-1, is DAMVIQNPRYQVTQFGKPVTLSCSQTLNHNVMYWYQQKSSQAPKLLFHYYDKDFNNEADTPDNFQSRRPNTSFCFLDIRSPGLGDTAMYLCATSRSRTGVRNEQFFGPGTRLTVL.

This clone has just a few counts. This chain connects TRBV7-8 to TRBJ1-3; D call uncertain. Germline CDR1 is SGHVS and CDR2 is FQNEAQ. Trimming took 3 bases from V and 4 from J, leaving 16 bases between them. There are 16 residues in the CDR3. The CDR3 sequence: CASSFSGRYSGNTIYF. Here the CDR3 DNA reads TGTGCCAGCAGCTTCTCTGGGCGCTACTCGGGAAACACCATATATTTT.

The chain joins TRBV7-6 to TRBJ1-4; D is perhaps TRBD1 (6 bases). The germline gives CDR1 SGHVS, CDR2 FNYEAQ. The germline V and J ends were trimmed by 2 bases and 7 bases, with 17 bases remaining between them. CDR3 length equals 16 residues. The CDR3 is CASSLSRGAKTEKLFF. The CDR3 nucleotides read TGTGCCAGCAGCTTATCACGGGGGGCCAAGACTGAAAAACTGTTTTTT. Full variable domain (rest looked up from reference TRBV7-6 and TRBJ1-4): GAGVSQSPRYKVTKRGQDVALRCDPISGHVSLYWYRQALGQGPEFLTYFNYEAQQDKSGLPNDRFSAERPEGSISTLTIQRTEQRDSAMYRCASSLSRGAKTEKLFFGSGTQLSVL.

This chain connects TRBV7-6 to TRBJ2-7; tentative D call: TRBD1 (6 bases). Trimming cost V 0 bases and J 0 bases, with 9 bases left between them. The CDR3 runs 15 residues. The germline gives CDR1 SGHVS, CDR2 FNYEAQ. Written as DNA, the CDR3 is TGTGCCAGCAGCTTAGCTACGGACAGCTCCTACGAGCAGTACTTC. This encodes CASSLATDSSYEQYF.

Points on this clone: The junction differs from germline at one of its ends, possibly a read error. This chain uses TRBV7-7 with TRBJ1-2; D perhaps matches TRBD1 (6 bases). Germline assignment: CDR1 SSHAT and CDR2 FNYEAQ (reference sequence). The CDR3 is 15 amino acids. The CDR3 region has the DNA TGTGCTAGCAGCTTAGTGGGGGGCCCGAACTATGGCTACACCTTC. Translation: CASSLVGGPNYGYTF.

V and J are TRBV6-1 and TRBJ2-1; D is ambiguous. V lost 5 bases to trimming and J lost 4 bases, with 6 bases between them. CDR3 length equals 12 residues. Germline lookup yields CDR1 MNHNS and CDR2 SASEGT. DNA of the CDR3: TGTGCCAGCAGTCAGTCTTACAATGAGCAGTTCTTC. Protein product: CASSQSYNEQFF.